These 10 T cell receptor beta chains were sequenced from one sample in a study of PD-1 blockade in mismatch repair-deficient tumors. Generated by immunoSEQ multiplex PCR, the TCRdb table keeps only in-frame clones and is missing some. The repertoire holds some 40,000 clones, with approximately 88% as singletons. Sequenced here: PBMCs, sampled approximately 41 weeks after starting pembrolizumab. These receptors were taken from an adult with mismatch repair-deficient cancer.

V gene TRBV6-4 combines with J gene TRBJ1-3, with unresolved D. CDR3 size: 16 residues. From germline, CDR1 is MRHNA and CDR2 SNTAGT. Deletions cut 7 bases from V and 1 base from J, with 17 bases between. The CDR3 protein is CASTGTPGLSGNTIYF. The CDR3 DNA is TGTGCCAGCACGGGAACACCCGGACTTTCTGGAAACACCATATATTTT.

This clone was observed a handful of times. This chain uses TRBV30 with TRBJ2-3, with TRBD2 as a possible D gene (6 bases). V was trimmed by 2 bases and J by 0 bases, leaving 12 bases between them. This CDR3 contains 15 residues. From germline, CDR1 is GTSNPN and CDR2 SVGIG (reference sequence). CDR3 residues: CAWSPIGTSTDTQYF. The CDR3 nucleotides read TGTGCCTGGAGTCCTATCGGGACTAGCACAGATACGCAGTATTTT.

The rearrangement links TRBV5-1 to TRBJ2-2; D perhaps matches TRBD2 (6 bases). The V and J ends lost 0 bases and 3 bases respectively, with 12 bases between them. The CDR3 contains 16 residues. Looked up from germline, CDR1 is SGHRS and CDR2 is YFSETQ. The DNA for the CDR3 is TGCGCCAGCAGCTTGGTTGAAACGGGAGACACCGGGGAGCTGTTTTTT. Translation: CASSLVETGDTGELFF.

The chain employs TRBV5-4 and TRBJ2-5; TRBD2 matches at 15 bases. Germline values: CDR1 SGHNT, CDR2 YYREEE (reference sequence). Trimming at V came to 4 bases and at J to 9 bases, leaving 19 bases not matched to a gene. The CDR3 consists of 19 residues. CDR3 residues: CASSPGTSGRIHQVGAQYF. In DNA form, the CDR3 reads TGTGCCAGCAGCCCCGGGACTAGCGGGAGGATCCATCAGGTCGGGGCCCAGTACTTC.

This sequence joins TRBV14 and TRBJ2-2; possibly TRBD2 for D (5 bases). Germline CDR1 reads SGHDN; CDR2 reads FVKESK. V was pared by 5 bases and J by 5 bases, with 12 bases between. The CDR3 length is 14 residues. The CDR3 DNA reads TGTGCCAGCAGCTTACTAGTGTCAACCGGGGAGCTGTTTTTT. It specifies CASSLLVSTGELFF.

This sequence joins TRBV29-1 and TRBJ1-2; tentatively, D is TRBD1 (6 bases). Germline V CDR1 and CDR2: SQVTM, ANQGSEA. Trimming stripped 7 bases from V and 5 bases from J, with 20 bases between. The CDR3 is 14 residues long. The CDR3 DNA sequence: TGCAGCGCCCTCCCACCCGCAGGGGAATATGGCTACACCTTC. Its protein is CSALPPAGEYGYTF.

This rearrangement joins TRBV6-1 to TRBJ2-2, with TRBD2 matching over 7 bases. The CDR3 has 17 residues. The V segment lost 2 bases and the J segment 1 base; nucleotides outside the gene matches: 7. The germline V gene encodes CDR1 MNHNS and CDR2 SASEGT. The CDR3 sequence: CASSELGGRGNTGELFF. CDR3 DNA: TGTGCCAGCAGTGAACTGGGAGGGCGAGGGAACACCGGGGAGCTGTTTTTT.

This chain links TRBV10-2 with TRBJ1-2, with D possibly being TRBD1 (6 bases). The CDR3 runs 12 residues. Germline V gene lookup returns CDR1 WSHSY and CDR2 SAAADI. V was shortened by 6 bases and J by 8 bases, with 13 bases between the two germline ends. The CDR3 region has the DNA TGCGCCAGCAGGGGACCAGGGGACGGCTACACCTTC. Translated, it gives CASRGPGDGYTF.

This sequence joins TRBV19 and TRBJ1-5, with 8 bases fitting TRBD1. Germline V gives CDR1 LNHDA, CDR2 SQIVND (reference sequence). This CDR3 is 17 amino acids long. J was trimmed by 4 bases and V by 7 bases; bases with no gene match: 15. The CDR3 DNA is TGTGCCAGTATCAGCTATGGGCAGGGGGCGATTAATCAGCCCCAGCATTTT. Translation: CASISYGQGAINQPQHF.

The chain recombines TRBV18 with TRBJ2-7; 8 bases map to TRBD2. Germline V gene sequence: CDR1 KGHSH, CDR2 LQKENI. The CDR3 length is 15 residues. The J segment lost 6 bases and the V segment lost 1 base, leaving 8 bases of the junction unmatched. The CDR3 reads CASSPQGTSPGEQYF. The CDR3, as DNA: TGTGCCAGCTCACCACAAGGGACTAGTCCTGGCGAGCAGTACTTC.